Ten or more counts support the clone carrying this T cell receptor (beta chain). Its antigen remains unidentified. The CDR3 length is 12 residues. Between the trimmed V and J ends, which lost 6 bases and 12 bases, there was a span of 18 bases. Quantitative 5'-RACE with molecular barcodes generated TCR beta libraries. MiXCR was run by TCRdb on the 5' RACE reads, yielding one entry per CDR3 protein. In the table there are hundreds of thousands of distinct CDR3 sequences, around a quarter of which are singletons. The data are from a study of CD8 T cells in ankylosing spondylitis. Study-level points and caveats: Disease-linked clones, CD8+, were relatively rare in peripheral blood. Disease-associated clones were reportedly significantly overrepresented in matched ankylosing spondylitis synovial fluid. A TCR beta motif made of fewer than ten highly homologous variants seemed typical of ankylosing spondylitis blood.

Material for sequencing was blood, either unsorted or a sorted T cell fraction (not recorded which). The chain is built from TRBV12-3 or TRBV12-4 and TRBJ2-7; D possibly uses TRBD1 or TRBD2 (5 bases each). The sequence was collected from a male donor with ankylosing spondylitis or in good health (not recorded which). As DNA, the CDR3 is TGTGCCAGCAGCCATTCCGGGACCAGACCGTACTTC. Protein sequence: CASSHSGTRPYF.